These 13 T cell receptor beta chains were sequenced from one sample in a study of naive and memory T cell subsets. Regarding treatment: skin biopsy from PPD injection site in Mantoux-positive individual. An oligonucleotide containing a UMI was ligated to the 3' end of TCR cDNA. The SP2 primer and nested alpha and beta constant region primers amplified ligated cDNA in four rounds. Each CDR3 protein gets one entry after TCRdb re-called the UMI-ligation and nested PCR reads with MiXCR. The sample records around 25,000 distinct CDR3 sequences, approximately 6% being singletons. The sequencing used skin, collected from a tuberculin skin test site. These TCRs come from an adult in good health.

This clonotype was seen at least ten times. The V and J genes are TRBV2 and TRBJ1-2, with D possibly matching TRBD1 (6 bases). The CDR3 sequence is 13 residues long. CDR1 and CDR2 from the germline V gene are SNHLY and FYNNEI. The V end lost 11 bases, the J end lost 0 bases, and 13 bases lay between the germline ends. The CDR3 sequence: CAFQDSSNYGYTF. CDR3 DNA: TGTGCCTTCCAGGACAGCTCTAACTATGGCTACACCTTC.

This clonotype was counted at least ten times. CDR3 sequence reads: CASSQDQGLYNQPQHF. CDR3 sequence (DNA): TGCGCCAGCAGCCAAGATCAAGGACTTTACAATCAGCCCCAGCATTTT. This rearrangement joins TRBV4-1 to TRBJ1-5; D is unresolved. With 0 bases removed from V and 3 bases from J, the gap between germline ends came to 12 bases. Germline V lookup: CDR1 MGHRA, CDR2 YSYEKL. The CDR3 covers 16 residues.

This clonotype was recorded at least ten times. The chain combines TRBV25-1 with TRBJ2-1; D is undetermined. The germline CDR1 and CDR2 sequences are MGHDK and SYGVNS. V lost 7 bases, J lost 6 bases, and 10 bases lay in between. The CDR3 has 12 amino acids. The CDR3 sequence is CASKLEGNEQFF. Written as DNA, the CDR3 is TGTGCCAGCAAGCTAGAAGGCAATGAGCAGTTCTTC.

The table lists this clonotype with a few counts. The V and J genes are TRBV14 and TRBJ2-3, with 8 bases that match TRBD1. After removal of 5 bases from V and 3 bases from J, the junction contained 7 bases not matched to a gene. The length of the CDR3 is 15 residues. Germline-derived CDR1 and CDR2 are SGHDN and FVKESK. CDR3 sequence (DNA): TGTGCCAGCAGCACGACAGGGGTCTTTACAGATACGCAGTATTTT. It translates to CASSTTGVFTDTQYF.

This clonotype was seen many times. The chain is built from TRBV3-1 and TRBJ2-1; tentative D call: TRBD2 (6 bases). Trimming pared 1 base from V and 4 bases from J, leaving 20 bases between. Germline CDR1 LGHDT, CDR2 YNNKEL (reference sequence). The CDR3 contains 18 residues. The CDR3 DNA reads TGTGCCAGCAGCCAAGGGTTCCTCGGGGGAGGAACGTACAATGAGCAGTTCTTC. Translated, it gives CASSQGFLGGGTYNEQFF.

This clonotype was observed many times. This chain joins TRBV10-3 and TRBJ1-3, with D possibly TRBD1 on 5 matching bases. The CDR3 is 13 amino acids. Trimming removed 8 bases from V and 8 bases from J, with 16 bases in between. CDR1 and CDR2 from the germline V gene are ENHRY and SYGVKD. The CDR3 region is CAIGSGRGDTIYF. The CDR3 nucleotides read TGTGCCATCGGCTCGGGACGTGGGGACACCATATATTTT.

There are many counts of this clonotype. CDR3 nucleotide sequence: TGTGCCAGCAGTCCGACAGGGTTCGAAGATACGCAGTATTTT. Its translation: CASSPTGFEDTQYF. The V call is TRBV28, the J call TRBJ2-3, with TRBD1 matching 7 bases. The ends lost 5 bases at V and 5 bases at J; junction bases unmatched: 7. The CDR3 is 14 amino acids. Germline CDR1 is MDHEN and CDR2 is SYDVKM. The complete variable domain, with remaining parts taken from reference TRBV28 and TRBJ2-3, reads DVKVTQSSRYLVKRTGEKVFLECVQDMDHENMFWYRQDPGLGLRLIYFSYDVKMKEKGDIPEGYSVSREKKERFSLILESASTNQTSMYLCASSPTGFEDTQYFGPGTRLTVL.

By its share, this clonotype is medium-sized. J is TRBJ2-5 and V is TRBV4-1, with 10 positions matching TRBD1. The CDR3 totals 15 residues. The V and J ends lost 8 bases and 5 bases, in that order; junction bases with no gene match: 11. In germline, CDR1 is MGHRA, CDR2 YSYEKL. CDR3 loop: CASGPGTGDGETQYF. Written as DNA, the CDR3 is TGCGCCAGCGGTCCCGGGACAGGGGACGGGGAGACCCAGTACTTC.

The chain employs TRBV3-1 and TRBJ2-7; 8 bases are a match to TRBD1. V was clipped by 1 base and J by 0 bases; unmatched bases: 8. Germline assignment: CDR1 LGHDT and CDR2 YNNKEL (reference sequence). The CDR3 totals 17 residues. The CDR3 DNA sequence: TGTGCCAGCAGCCAAGGGCCCGGGACAGGTAACTCCTACGAGCAGTACTTC. It translates to CASSQGPGTGNSYEQYF.

This clonotype has ten or more counts. This sequence joins TRBV12-3 or TRBV12-4 and TRBJ2-7; 7 bases align to TRBD1. The CDR3 covers 14 residues. J gave up 0 bases and V 6 bases, and 5 bases lay outside the gene matches. The CDR3 loop reads CASRSGQHSYEQYF. The CDR3 DNA follows: TGTGCCAGCAGGTCGGGACAGCACTCCTACGAGCAGTACTTC.

This rearrangement joins TRBV10-3 to TRBJ2-5; the match to TRBD1 covers 7 bases. The V gene end was trimmed by 6 bases and the J gene end by 4 bases; junction bases not matched to a gene: 14. Germline V gives CDR1 ENHRY, CDR2 SYGVKD. The CDR3 covers 16 residues. Here the CDR3 DNA reads TGTGCCATCAGCGCTCCCGACAGGGCTTCTGGAGAGACCCAGTACTTC. It specifies CAISAPDRASGETQYF.

This clonotype showed up just a few times. The genes are TRBV5-6 and TRBJ2-3; D ambiguous. The CDR3 is 16 amino acids. CDR1 and CDR2 (germline): SGHDT, YYEEEE. Trimming removed 2 bases at V and 1 base at J, with 14 bases between. The CDR3 region has the DNA TGTGCCAGCAGCTTCCCATCCTTCAGCGGCACAGATACGCAGTATTTT. Translating gives CASSFPSFSGTDTQYF.

In this sample, this clonotype turned up many times. This chain connects TRBV4-2 to TRBJ2-7; 11 bases map to TRBD1. The trim removed 5 bases at V and 6 bases at J, leaving 6 bases unmatched. This CDR3 spans 14 amino acids. Germline lookup yields CDR1 LGHNA and CDR2 YNFKEQ. The CDR3 nucleotides read TGTGCCAGCAGCAAGGACAGGGGGCCGGGCGAGCAGTACTTC. It specifies CASSKDRGPGEQYF.